The 27 T cell receptor beta chains below were found in one sample sequenced in a study of T cell responses to AZD1222 COVID-19 vaccine. Produced via immunoSEQ multiplex PCR; TCRdb's table is partial and in-frame only. Here the sample spans roughly 78,000 clones, about 82% being singletons. The sample here was peripheral blood, taken on day 0 of AZD1222 vaccination. These receptors all stem from an adult in good health.

The chain is built from TRBV19 and TRBJ2-3, with a weak D call TRBD1 (6 bases). The V end was cut by 6 bases, the J end by 0 bases, with 22 bases between. Germline V gives CDR1 LNHDA, CDR2 SQIVND (reference sequence). The CDR3 loop spans 18 amino acids. CDR3 residues: CASSAQPRGGFSTDTQYF. CDR3 nucleotide sequence: TGTGCCAGTAGCGCCCAACCCAGAGGGGGTTTTAGCACAGATACGCAGTATTTT.

The chain uses TRBV19 and TRBJ1-5; no firm D call. Trimming left V 3 bases short and J 0 bases short, with 12 bases between. Germline lookup yields CDR1 LNHDA and CDR2 SQIVND (reference sequence). CDR3 size: 16 residues. CDR3 bases: TGTGCCAGTAGTATTGGCAGGTTTTATAGCAATCAGCCCCAGCATTTT. Translation: CASSIGRFYSNQPQHF.

A few counts support this clone. The V call is TRBV6-2 or TRBV6-3, the J call TRBJ1-1; D possibly corresponds to TRBD1 (6 bases). V shed 5 bases and J shed 4 bases, with 8 bases lying between them. Germline V gives CDR1 MNHEY, CDR2 SVGEGT. This CDR3 is 12 amino acids long. The CDR3: CASSGGGTEAFF. For the CDR3, the DNA is TGTGCCAGCAGTGGAGGGGGCACTGAAGCTTTCTTT.

J is TRBJ1-2 and V is TRBV18; D is uncertain. The CDR3 is 14 amino acids. V shed 5 bases and J shed 3 bases, with 13 bases lying between them. Germline V gene data show CDR1 as KGHSH and CDR2 as LQKENI. In DNA, the CDR3 is TGTGCCAGCTCAAAATCTCGGTCGGACTATGGCTACACCTTC. Translated: CASSKSRSDYGYTF.

The chain links TRBV29-1 to TRBJ2-7, with 7 positions matching TRBD1. Germline loops: CDR1 SQVTM, CDR2 ANQGSEA. The J segment lost 4 bases and the V segment lost 5 bases, leaving 5 bases of the junction unmatched. This CDR3 contains 12 residues. This chain's CDR3 is CSVWTGTYEQYF. The CDR3 nucleotides are TGCAGCGTTTGGACAGGAACGTACGAGCAGTACTTC.

The chain combines TRBV4-3 with TRBJ2-7, with TRBD1 identical over 8 bases. The CDR3 length is 15 residues. Germline assignment: CDR1 LGHNA and CDR2 YSLEER. J gave up 2 bases and V 3 bases, and 6 bases lay outside the gene matches. The CDR3 DNA reads as TGCGCCAGCAGCCAGGCCGGGACAGGAACCTACGAGCAGTACTTC. Its protein product is CASSQAGTGTYEQYF.

This chain links TRBV12-5 with TRBJ1-5; 8 bases map to TRBD1. The length of the CDR3 is 15 residues. V was pared by 6 bases and J by 6 bases, with 10 bases of the junction left unmatched. Germline V lookup: CDR1 LGHNT, CDR2 FRNRAP. Here the CDR3 reads CASGPPTGGSQPQHF. The CDR3 DNA sequence: TGTGCTAGTGGACCTCCTACAGGGGGGAGTCAGCCCCAGCATTTT.

The table lists this clone with a few counts. This rearrangement joins TRBV5-8 to TRBJ2-2; D may match TRBD1 or TRBD2 (5 bases each). The CDR3 runs 18 residues. Germline loops: CDR1 SGHTS, CDR2 YDEGEE. V dropped 4 bases and J dropped 1 base, with 20 bases sitting between them. The CDR3 DNA is TGTGCCAGCAGCGGACCGGGGACGGACGGCAGGAACACCGGGGAGCTGTTTTTT. It encodes CASSGPGTDGRNTGELFF.

CDR3 in amino acids: CASSSLSGQGADTQYF. CDR3 DNA sequence: TGTGCCAGCAGTTCCCTAAGTGGACAGGGTGCAGATACGCAGTATTTT. The chain carries TRBV6-2 or TRBV6-3 and TRBJ2-3; 8 bases are shared with TRBD1. The CDR3 length is 16 residues. Germline V gene data show CDR1 as MNHEY and CDR2 as SVGEGT. Trimming removed 4 bases from V and 4 bases from J; junction bases left unmatched: 10.

J is TRBJ1-6 and V is TRBV7-2; D remains ambiguous. CDR1 and CDR2 (germline): SGHTA, FQGNSA. V lost 4 bases and J 5 bases, leaving 15 bases between the germline ends. This CDR3 contains 16 residues. As DNA, the CDR3 is TGTGCCAGCAGCTACGATCCGTGGATGAATAATTCACCCCTCCACTTT. This sequence encodes CASSYDPWMNNSPLHF.

The genes are TRBV5-4 and TRBJ2-7, with D perhaps TRBD1 or TRBD2 (5 bases each). CDR3 length: 15 amino acids. Germline CDR1 is SGHNT and CDR2 is YYREEE (reference sequence). Between the trimmed V and J ends, which lost 2 bases and 5 bases, there was a span of 17 bases. The CDR3 here is CASSFWGSPTDEQYF. In DNA, the CDR3 is TGTGCCAGCAGCTTCTGGGGGAGCCCGACCGACGAGCAGTACTTC.

The V call is TRBV5-1, the J call TRBJ1-4, with D unclear. The V end lost 4 bases, the J end lost 4 bases, and 11 bases lay between the germline ends. The germline V gene encodes CDR1 SGHRS and CDR2 YFSETQ. The CDR3 spans 14 residues. CDR3 bases: TGCGCCAGCAGCGTAGGGTTCGGTAATGAAAAACTGTTTTTT. Its translation: CASSVGFGNEKLFF.

The rearrangement uses TRBV7-9 and TRBJ2-5; D might be TRBD2 (6 bases). Germline V lookup: CDR1 SEHNR, CDR2 FQNEAQ (reference sequence). The CDR3 is 15 residues long. Trimming shortened V by 3 bases and J by 2 bases, and 13 bases separated the two germline ends. CDR3 sequence reads: CASSFGRRGQETQYF. CDR3 nucleotide sequence: TGTGCCAGCAGCTTCGGTCGGCGGGGACAAGAGACCCAGTACTTC.

J is TRBJ1-2 and V is TRBV4-3; D not resolved. V lost 2 bases to trimming and J lost 3 bases, with 7 bases between them. CDR3 length equals 13 residues. Germline-derived CDR1 and CDR2 are LGHNA and YSLEER. The CDR3: CASSQRHYYGYTF. CDR3 in DNA: TGCGCCAGCAGCCAAAGACACTACTATGGCTACACCTTC.

V usage is TRBV10-2 and J usage is TRBJ2-7; D unresolved. Trimming stripped 2 bases from V and 3 bases from J, with 5 bases between. The germline gives CDR1 WSHSY, CDR2 SAAADI. CDR3 length: 12 residues. The CDR3 loop reads CASSEQNYEQYF. The CDR3 nucleotides read TGCGCCAGCAGTGAGCAGAACTACGAGCAGTACTTC.

The chain recombines TRBV29-1 with TRBJ1-5; no definite D call. Trimming cost V 5 bases and J 3 bases, with 11 bases left between them. Germline V gives CDR1 SQVTM, CDR2 ANQGSEA. This CDR3 is 13 amino acids long. CDR3 sequence reads: CSVSELANQPQHF. DNA for the CDR3: TGCAGCGTTTCCGAGTTAGCCAATCAGCCCCAGCATTTT.

The chain carries TRBV6-6 and TRBJ1-2; possible D gene TRBD1, 5 bases. The germline V gene encodes CDR1 MNHNY and CDR2 SVGAGI (reference sequence). CDR3 length: 13 amino acids. CDR3 loop: CASLPGRDYGYTF. For the CDR3, the DNA is TGTGCTTCACTACCAGGGAGGGACTATGGCTACACCTTC.

This chain uses TRBV2 with TRBJ1-2, with D tentatively TRBD1 (5 bases). The CDR3 contains 14 residues. Trimming shortened V by 6 bases and J by 2 bases, and 13 bases separated the two germline ends. Germline values: CDR1 SNHLY, CDR2 FYNNEI. CDR3 sequence (DNA): TGTGCCAGCAGCCCAGGGACCCCGAACTATGGCTACACCTTC. This codes for CASSPGTPNYGYTF.

The chain combines TRBV30 with TRBJ1-1; 8 nucleotides align to TRBD1. The CDR3 length is 15 residues. Germline lookup yields CDR1 GTSNPN and CDR2 SVGIG (reference sequence). V lost 3 bases and J lost 6; bases outside the gene matches: 12. CDR3 amino acids: CAWSPKQGGVPEAFF. In DNA form, the CDR3 reads TGTGCCTGGAGCCCCAAACAGGGGGGAGTACCTGAAGCTTTCTTT.

The CDR3 reads CASRTPGVNTIYF. The CDR3 DNA reads TGTGCCAGCAGGACCCCAGGGGTCAACACCATATATTTT. The chain combines TRBV5-5 with TRBJ1-3, with D possibly matching TRBD1 (6 bases). This CDR3 has 13 residues. The V end was cut by 5 bases, the J end by 7 bases, with 13 bases between. CDR1 is SGHKS and CDR2 is YYEKEE in the germline V gene (reference sequence).

V gene TRBV11-2 combines with J gene TRBJ1-2, with 8 bases lining up with TRBD1. The CDR3 has 15 residues. The germline CDR1 and CDR2 sequences are SGHAT and FQNNGV. The J segment lost 6 bases and the V segment lost 3 bases, leaving 9 bases of the junction unmatched. DNA of the CDR3: TGTGCCAGCAGCTTCGGACAGGGTAGCATCAATGGCTACACCTTC. Its translation is CASSFGQGSINGYTF.

The V call is TRBV5-1, the J call TRBJ2-4; weak D call: TRBD2 (6 bases). Germline assignment: CDR1 SGHRS and CDR2 YFSETQ. The CDR3 has 16 amino acids. With 0 bases removed from V and 3 bases from J, the gap between germline ends came to 13 bases. CDR3 nucleotides: TGCGCCAGCAGCTTGGAGTCCGGGGGTAGCAAAAACATTCAGTACTTC. Its translation: CASSLESGGSKNIQYF.

The genes are TRBV2 and TRBJ2-3; a weak D match, TRBD2 (7 bases). CDR1 is SNHLY and CDR2 is FYNNEI in the germline V gene. The V end lost 5 bases, the J end lost 3 bases, and 18 bases lay between the germline ends. This CDR3 region has 16 residues. CDR3 residues: CASSLRDNGRTDTQYF. In DNA form, the CDR3 reads TGTGCCAGCAGTCTCCGGGACAACGGGAGGACAGATACGCAGTATTTT.

The rearrangement joins TRBV7-2 to TRBJ1-3; TRBD1 might be the D (5 bases). V dropped 5 bases and J dropped 2 bases, with 10 bases sitting between them. This CDR3 has 14 amino acids. CDR1 SGHTA and CDR2 FQGNSA come from the germline V gene. Written as DNA, the CDR3 is TGTGCCAGCAGCGTGGGACCCGCTGGAAACACCATATATTTT. Protein product: CASSVGPAGNTIYF.

This chain uses TRBV5-4 with TRBJ2-2; 7 nucleotides align to TRBD1. The ends lost 4 bases at V and 2 bases at J; junction bases unmatched: 5. The CDR3 totals 15 residues. Germline V gene sequence: CDR1 SGHNT, CDR2 YYREEE (reference sequence). CDR3 sequence reads: CASSVQGINTGELFF. CDR3 DNA: TGTGCCAGCAGCGTACAGGGGATTAACACCGGGGAGCTGTTTTTT.

A word on this clone: At the DNA level, this CDR3 is encoded by other sequences in the same sample as well. The chain uses TRBV18 and TRBJ2-7, with TRBD2 identical over 11 bases. CDR1 is KGHSH and CDR2 is LQKENI in the germline V gene. The V segment lost 5 bases and the J segment 3 bases; nucleotides outside the gene matches: 3. The CDR3 covers 14 residues. The CDR3 is CASSSGTSGYEQYF. CDR3 DNA: TGTGCCAGCTCATCAGGGACTAGCGGCTACGAGCAGTACTTC.

A single count supports this clone. The gene calls are TRBV12-3 or TRBV12-4 and TRBJ1-2; D is undetermined. V lost 4 bases and J 8 bases, leaving 11 bases between the germline ends. The CDR3 contains 12 residues. For the CDR3, the DNA is TGTGCCAGCAGTTCCAAGGGTGGCGGCTACACCTTC. Residues: CASSSKGGGYTF.